This TCR beta chain was captured by sequencing in a study of T cells expressing NK-cell markers. Study background: Underlying the TCR beta repertoires were sorted CD3+CD56+NKG2C+, CD3+CD56+NKG2C- and CD3+CD56-NKG2C+ T cells.

Study conclusions and caveats: In a handful of donors, dominant NKG2C+ clonotypes were roughly 1.0-7.0% of CD8+ T cells. The CD3+CD56-NKG2C+ fraction of a handful of donors was also led by these clonotypes.

5'RACE template switching with UMIs generated TCR beta cDNA. TCRdb processed the 5' RACE reads again and assigns one entry to each CDR3 protein, with no DNA. The repertoire shows 350,000 to 450,000 distinct CDR3 sequences; the top ten hold 5.2%. The CDR3 extends over 16 amino acids. Germline loops: CDR1 SEHNR, CDR2 FQNEAQ (reference sequence). Concerning this clonotype: Its antigen is not identified.

Material for sequencing was blood T cells: a sorted CD56 or NKG2C T cell subset, CD4+ or CD8+ T cells, or bulk PBMC T cells (not recorded which). The sequence was collected from a man aged 18 to 69 in good health. This chain connects TRBV7-9 to TRBJ2-3; the TRBD1 assignment by TCRdb is unverifiable without DNA. CDR3 residues: CASSLAGGANTDTQYF. Full variable domain (remainder filled in from reference TRBV7-9 and TRBJ2-3): DTGVSQNPRHKITKRGQNVTFRCDPISEHNRLYWYRQTLGQGPEFLTYFQNEAQLEKSRLLSDRFSAERPKGSFSTLEIQRTEQGDSAMYLCASSLAGGANTDTQYFGPGTRLTVL.